This record concerns one T cell receptor (beta chain) sequence. Assay: immunoSEQ multiplex PCR; the TCRdb copy retains only in-frame clones and omits some. Of 250 to 350 clones in the sample, about 86% were seen once. CDR1 GTSNPN and CDR2 SVGIG come from the germline V gene (reference sequence). V lost 1 base to trimming and J lost 4 bases; unmatched junction nucleotides: 7. The CDR3 covers 15 residues. The data originate from a study of T cells and Merkel cell carcinoma outcomes. The sample was tumor tissue from Merkel cell carcinoma. This clonotype was sampled from a human donor with Merkel cell carcinoma. Some clones in this sample may be carry-over from other donors' samples. The chain carries TRBV30 and TRBJ2-3; TRBD2 matches 8 bases. The CDR3 DNA sequence: TGTGCCTGGAGTGCCCGGGAGGGGTTTTCAGATACGCAGTATTTT. Translation: CAWSAREGFSDTQYF. The full variable domain, rest sourced from reference TRBV30 and TRBJ2-3, is SQTIHQWPATLVQPVGSPLSLECTVEGTSNPNLYWYRQAAGRGLQLLFYSVGIGQISSEVPQNLSASRPQDRQFILSSKKLLLSDSGFYLCAWSAREGFSDTQYFGPGTRLTVL.